The rows below give T cell receptor beta chains drawn from one sample of a study of OX40 agonist ivuxolimab in advanced cancers. Here immunoSEQ multiplex PCR was the method, and the copy in TCRdb shows in-frame clones only, minus some. The top ten hold 25% to 40% of the sample, which has roughly 20,000 clones, less than 85% seen once. The starting material was CD4+ or CD8+ T cells sorted from blood, obtained in a trial of the OX40 agonist ivuxolimab. The receptors come from an adult with an advanced solid tumor such as melanoma, head and neck, liver or kidney cancer. The CDR3 runs from the conserved cysteine through the conserved F or W. D genes are given only for firm matches. Size values are once, few and many counts, or a class for expanded clones, and some rows have none.

clone_size j_call v_call d_call cdr3_nt cdr3_aa
. TRBJ2-7 TRBV6-5 . TGTGCCAGCAGTTATGGGGCAGACTCCTACGAGCAGTACTTC CASSYGADSYEQYF
once TRBJ1-4 TRBV19 . TGTGCCAGTACGCTGCAGGGATTCGCAACTAATGAAAAACTGTTTTTT CASTLQGFATNEKLFF
. TRBJ2-5 TRBV9 TRBD1 TGTGCCAGCAGCGCGGACAGGGGGGAGACCCAGTACTTC CASSADRGETQYF
. TRBJ2-2 TRBV9 . TGTGCCAGCAGCTCCAGCGGGTCCGGGGAGCTGTTTTTT CASSSSGSGELFF
. TRBJ2-7 TRBV7-9 . TGTGCCAGCAGCCAAAAGCTCTACGAGCAGTACTTC CASSQKLYEQYF
. TRBJ1-2 TRBV29-1 . TGCAGCGTTGTAAGACAGGATGGCTACACCTTC CSVVRQDGYTF
. TRBJ2-1 TRBV6-6 . TGTGCCAGCAGTTACTCGGGGGCTAGCGGTAACAATGAGCAGTTCTTC CASSYSGASGNNEQFF
. TRBJ1-4 TRBV14 TRBD1 TGTGCCAGCAGCCAAGTGGACAGGGGATTCGAAAAACTGTTTTTT CASSQVDRGFEKLFF
. TRBJ1-2 TRBV9 TRBD1 TGTGCCAGCAGCGGAACCGGGACAGCTCCGGGCTACACCTTC CASSGTGTAPGYTF
. TRBJ2-2 TRBV5-1 TRBD1 TGCGCCAGCAGCTTGGATGGGACAGGGGGAACCGGGGAGCTGTTTTTT CASSLDGTGGTGELFF
. TRBJ2-1 TRBV7-3 TRBD1 TGTGCCACTTCCCGGGACAGCTTCAATGAGCAGTTCTTC CATSRDSFNEQFF
. TRBJ1-5 TRBV18 . TGTGCCAGCTCACCAGAAACCCGGACCCTTCGGCCCAATCAGCCCCAGCATTTT CASSPETRTLRPNQPQHF
. TRBJ2-1 TRBV27 . TGTGCCAGCAGTTTAGATGTCAGCTACAATGAGCAGTTCTTC CASSLDVSYNEQFF
. TRBJ2-7 TRBV6-5 . TGTGCCAGCAGTTACGACCAAGGAGGCTACGAGCAGTACTTC CASSYDQGGYEQYF
. TRBJ1-2 TRBV27 TRBD1 TGTGCCAGCAGTATTCTCTGGACAGGATCCGAAAATGGCTACACCTTC CASSILWTGSENGYTF
few TRBJ1-1 TRBV27 . TGTGCCAGCATTGGTTGGACTGAAGCTTTCTTT CASIGWTEAFF
. TRBJ1-1 TRBV6-5 . TGTGCCAGCAGTTACGGACAGTGGGGGTTAGCTGAAGCTTTCTTT CASSYGQWGLAEAFF
. TRBJ1-1 TRBV7-8 . TGTGCCAGCAGCCTACAAACTTTGGGGACTGAAGCTTTCTTT CASSLQTLGTEAFF
. TRBJ2-3 TRBV15 . TGTGCCACCCGGTTGAGATCGGACAGTTCAGATACGCAGTATTTT CATRLRSDSSDTQYF
. TRBJ2-7 TRBV4-3 TRBD1 TGCGCCAGCAGCCGGGACAGGGGTTACGAGCAGTACTTC CASSRDRGYEQYF
. TRBJ1-1 TRBV7-9 . TGTGCCAGCAGCTCCTTTTATACAACCTCCATGAACACTGAAGCTTTCTTT CASSSFYTTSMNTEAFF
few TRBJ1-1 TRBV7-9 . TGTGCCAGCAGCTTAGTCGGAGACGCTTTCTTT CASSLVGDAFF
. TRBJ1-4 TRBV7-8 . TGTGCCAGCAGCACTTACTCCGGGGCAGAAAAACTGTTTTTT CASSTYSGAEKLFF
. TRBJ1-3 TRBV30 . TGTGCCTGGAGTGGGGAACGAAACACCATATATTTT CAWSGERNTIYF
. TRBJ1-2 TRBV10-3 . TGTGCCATCAGTGACAGGGTTCACGACTATGGCTACACCTTC CAISDRVHDYGYTF
. TRBJ2-2 TRBV29-1 TRBD1 TGCAGCGTTGAGGGGACAGGGGCCACCGGGGAGCTGTTTTTT CSVEGTGATGELFF
once TRBJ1-2 TRBV15 . TGTGCCACCAGCGACCGGGACGCCTACTATGGCTACACCTTC CATSDRDAYYGYTF
. TRBJ2-1 TRBV21-1 . TGTGCCAGCAGCAAGACTAGCGGGGGGCCGTATTACAATGAGCAGTTCTTC CASSKTSGGPYYNEQFF
once TRBJ2-3 TRBV5-5 TRBD1 TGCGCCAGCAGCCTATCCGGGACAGGGGGCGGGATGGATACGCAGTATTTT CASSLSGTGGGMDTQYF
. TRBJ1-5 TRBV7-8 . TGTGCCAGCAGCTTAAACACCAATCAGCCCCAGCATTTT CASSLNTNQPQHF
. TRBJ1-1 TRBV27 . TGTGCCAGCAGTTTATTTAGCGGATACACTGAAGCTTTCTTT CASSLFSGYTEAFF
few TRBJ1-2 TRBV10-1 . TGCGCCAGCAGTGCACAGGGTGGAGGAGGCTACACCTTC CASSAQGGGGYTF
. TRBJ2-6 TRBV19 . TGTGCCAGTAGTCACGGGTGGAGGGCCGGGGCCAACGTCCTGACTTTC CASSHGWRAGANVLTF
. TRBJ1-1 TRBV7-8 . TGTGCCAGCAGCGTAGGACCGGGCACTGAAGCTTTCTTT CASSVGPGTEAFF
. TRBJ1-1 TRBV7-2 . TGTGCCAGCAGCTTAGGGTACACTGAAGCTTTCTTT CASSLGYTEAFF
. TRBJ1-1 TRBV5-1 TRBD1 TGCGCCAGCAGCGACGGGACAGGGTGGGGCATGAACACTGAAGCTTTCTTT CASSDGTGWGMNTEAFF
. TRBJ2-7 TRBV7-3 . TGTGCCAGCAGCTCCGGAGCCTTCTACGAGCAGTACTTC CASSSGAFYEQYF
many TRBJ1-2 TRBV6-6 TRBD1 TGTGCCAGCAGTTACCGAGACAGGGCTGACTATGGCTACACCTTC CASSYRDRADYGYTF
few TRBJ1-1 TRBV5-5 . TGTGCCAGCAGCTCAAGAGGTTGGGCTTTCTTT CASSSRGWAFF
few TRBJ2-4 TRBV25-1 . TGTGCCAGCGGGGGAGGTATTCAGTACTTC CASGGGIQYF
. TRBJ1-1 TRBV4-1 . TGCGCCAGCAGCCAAGTTAGGGCGGGGGTCCCTGAAGCTTTCTTT CASSQVRAGVPEAFF
. TRBJ2-3 TRBV10-3 . TGTGCCATCAGGGACCCACGGCCAGATACGCAGTATTTT CAIRDPRPDTQYF
. TRBJ2-1 TRBV9 TRBD2 TGTGCCAGCAGCGCCGGGGGGTCTAGCTCCTACAATGAGCAGTTCTTC CASSAGGSSSYNEQFF
. TRBJ1-5 TRBV28 . TGTGCCAGCAGTACCCCACAGGGAGATGAGGATCAGCCCCAGCATTTT CASSTPQGDEDQPQHF
few TRBJ2-2 TRBV9 . TGTGCCAGCAGCTCCCAAGACATATCCGGGGAGCTGTTTTTT CASSSQDISGELFF
once TRBJ1-2 TRBV7-9 TRBD1 TGTGCCAGCAGCGCCGATTGGGACAGGGGGCCGTTGTCTAACTATGGCTACACCTTC CASSADWDRGPLSNYGYTF
. TRBJ1-1 TRBV7-3 . TGTGCCAGCAGCGTCGGGAAGAGCACTGAAGCTTTCTTT CASSVGKSTEAFF
. TRBJ2-6 TRBV7-9 . TGTGCCAGCAGCCCAAGACAGGACTGGATCTCTGGGGCCAACGTCCTGACTTTC CASSPRQDWISGANVLTF
. TRBJ2-2 TRBV10-3 TRBD2 TGTGCCATCAAGTTAGCGGGGCTGCGTAACACCGGGGAGCTGTTTTTT CAIKLAGLRNTGELFF